This T cell receptor beta chain was identified in a study of T cell repertoires in cytomegalovirus infection. About the research overall: In public TCR beta signatures, there were indications of both CMV infection and matching HLA type. Notes on the study in general: HLA-C-restricted CMV clonotypes gave the most frequent clonotype in two of eight donors. Identification of carriers of CMV plus the relevant HLA was performed using cumulative public TCR beta family frequency.

A single record per CDR3 protein comes from TCRdb applying MiXCR to the reads. The sample lists under 300,000 distinct CDR3 sequences, 9% to 15% seen once, with about 1.5% in the top ten. Worth noting for this clonotype: Its matching antigen is unknown.

CDR3 size: 14 residues. CDR1 SGHRS and CDR2 YFSETQ come from the germline V gene. Trimming took off 0 bases at V and 6 bases at J, with 12 bases between the two ends. This chain connects TRBV5-1 to TRBJ1-2; D uncertain. Material: PBMCs. The clonotype comes from a human donor in good health (CMV status not recorded). Some clones in this sample may be carry-over from other donors' samples. The CDR3 sequence: CASSLGKENHGYTF. CDR3 DNA sequence: TGCGCCAGCAGCTTGGGCAAAGAGAACCATGGCTACACCTTC.